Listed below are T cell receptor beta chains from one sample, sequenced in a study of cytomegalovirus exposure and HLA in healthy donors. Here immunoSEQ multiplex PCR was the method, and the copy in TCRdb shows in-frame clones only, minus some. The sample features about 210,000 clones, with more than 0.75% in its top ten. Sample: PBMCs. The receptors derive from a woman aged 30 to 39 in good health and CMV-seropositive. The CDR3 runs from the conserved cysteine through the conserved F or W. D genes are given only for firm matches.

TGTGCCATCAGTGAAGGGGCGGGGGAGACCCAGTACTTC,CAISEGAGETQYF,TRBJ2-5,TRBV10-3,-
TGTGCCAGCAACCCTTTCGGGATTCAGGACGAGCAGTACTTC,CASNPFGIQDEQYF,TRBJ2-7,TRBV28,-
TGCGCCAGCAGCCAAGATTTCGATCTAGCCAGTACTGAATACGAGCAGTACTTC,CASSQDFDLASTEYEQYF,TRBJ2-7,TRBV4-1,-
TGTGCCAGCAGTTACAGGGGGTTGGAAGAGACCCAGTACTTC,CASSYRGLEETQYF,TRBJ2-5,TRBV6-6,-
TGCGCCAGCAGCTTAGACAGGGAGCGATTTGGCTACACCTTC,CASSLDRERFGYTF,TRBJ1-2,TRBV5-1,TRBD1
TGTGCCACTATCGCGGGGGAGTACAATGAGCAGTTCTTC,CATIAGEYNEQFF,TRBJ2-1,TRBV10-3,TRBD2
TGTGCCAGCAGCGAACCCCTGGGGCAGGGAGGTTCTGAAGCTTTCTTT,CASSEPLGQGGSEAFF,TRBJ1-1,TRBV6-1,-
TGTGCCAGCAGTTTACTAGCGCCGAGCACCGGGGAGCTGTTTTTT,CASSLLAPSTGELFF,TRBJ2-2,TRBV27,-
TGTGCCAGCAGCCTATCACAAGGACTACCCTACGAGCAGTACTTC,CASSLSQGLPYEQYF,TRBJ2-7,TRBV7-2,-
TGTGCCATCAGTGAGAGGACTAGCGGGGGAAGCTCCTACAATGAGCAGTTCTTC,CAISERTSGGSSYNEQFF,TRBJ2-1,TRBV10-3,TRBD2
TGTGCCAGCAGCTTTGGGGGACAGGAGACCCAGTACTTC,CASSFGGQETQYF,TRBJ2-5,TRBV7-2,TRBD1
TGTGCCAGCAGCTCCGTCGGTACAGGTCTGAACACTGAAGCTTTCTTT,CASSSVGTGLNTEAFF,TRBJ1-1,TRBV7-2,-
TGTGCCAGCAGCTTAGCGGGGGGTCTCGACGAGCAGTACTTC,CASSLAGGLDEQYF,TRBJ2-7,TRBV7-9,-
TGTGCCTGGAGTGTATCCCGGGGACAGGGGGCGCGAGGGGCCAACGTCCTGACTTTC,CAWSVSRGQGARGANVLTF,TRBJ2-6,TRBV30,TRBD1
TGTGCCACCAGCAGAGGCGGGACAGGGGGCGCCCCGGCACAAGAGACCCAGTACTTC,CATSRGGTGGAPAQETQYF,TRBJ2-5,TRBV15,TRBD1
TGTGCCAGCAGCCCCCGGGTAGCGGGAGGTAATGAGCAGTTCTTC,CASSPRVAGGNEQFF,TRBJ2-1,TRBV11-3,TRBD2
TGTGCCTGGAGTGTACAGGGGGCGCAGGGCGGCTACACCTTC,CAWSVQGAQGGYTF,TRBJ1-2,TRBV30,TRBD1
TGCGCCAGCAGCCAAGGTTCAGGACGACTAGCTAGCGAGCAGTACTTC,CASSQGSGRLASEQYF,TRBJ2-7,TRBV4-3,TRBD2
TGTGCCAGCAGAGGGACAAAAGAGACCCAGTACTTC,CASRGTKETQYF,TRBJ2-5,TRBV28,-
TGTGCCGGACAGAGGAACTCTGGAAACACCATATATTTT,CAGQRNSGNTIYF,TRBJ1-3,TRBV6-6,-
TGTGCCAGCAGTGACGGAGGACAGGGGTTTGGTTATGGCTACACCTTC,CASSDGGQGFGYGYTF,TRBJ1-2,TRBV2,TRBD1
TGTGCCAGCTCACCGGGACTAGCGGGGTGGAGCGCAGATACGCAGTATTTT,CASSPGLAGWSADTQYF,TRBJ2-3,TRBV27,TRBD2
TGTGCCAGCAGCGTGTCTATGGGGGGACTACAAGAGACCCAGTACTTC,CASSVSMGGLQETQYF,TRBJ2-5,TRBV9,TRBD2
TGTGCCAGCAGTGAGGGTGCGGGGGGGGGAGAGACCCAGTACTTC,CASSEGAGGGETQYF,TRBJ2-5,TRBV6-1,TRBD2
TGTGCCAGCAGTCCACTCGACAGGGATGGAGGCTACACCTTC,CASSPLDRDGGYTF,TRBJ1-2,TRBV27,TRBD1
TGTGCCATCAGTCAACGCCAGGGCCCCAACACTGAAGCTTTCTTT,CAISQRQGPNTEAFF,TRBJ1-1,TRBV10-3,-
TGTGCCAGCAGTTCCCGGGACTTGCTAAAAACAGATACGCAGTATTTT,CASSSRDLLKTDTQYF,TRBJ2-3,TRBV6-5,-
TGTGCCAGCAGCGACCTAGGAGCCTACAATGAGCAGTTCTTC,CASSDLGAYNEQFF,TRBJ2-1,TRBV9,-
TGTGCCAGCAGTCTTGGAGGGAACGAGCAGTACTTC,CASSLGGNEQYF,TRBJ2-7,TRBV28,-